This TCR beta chain was retrieved from a study of blood T cells in healthy people across ages. Healthy Caucasian individuals from Russia aged 6 to 90 were enrolled as donors. Together with a sample-barcoded 5' primer, a J-beta primer mix was included in a second PCR lasting about 6 to 11 cycles. Tagging of each cDNA molecule was performed by a template-switch adaptor with 12 random nucleotides. TCRdb re-called the 5' RACE reads with MiXCR, one entry per CDR3 protein. Here the sample spans 850,000 to 950,000 distinct CDR3 sequences, around 28% being singletons. Study results and limitations: Naive and antigen-experienced cells could not be conclusively compared, given unsorted PBMCs.

Germline V gene sequence: CDR1 SGHRS, CDR2 YFSETQ. V lost 0 bases and J lost 6, with 6 bases in between. This CDR3 region has 13 residues. This clonotype was recorded at least ten times. What it recognizes is unknown. Sequencing input: blood. V usage is TRBV5-1 and J usage is TRBJ1-4; the D gene is possibly TRBD1 (5 bases). This clonotype originated in an elderly woman in good health. The CDR3 region is CASSLGRDEKLFF. CDR3 DNA: TGCGCCAGCAGCTTGGGCAGGGATGAAAAACTGTTTTTT.